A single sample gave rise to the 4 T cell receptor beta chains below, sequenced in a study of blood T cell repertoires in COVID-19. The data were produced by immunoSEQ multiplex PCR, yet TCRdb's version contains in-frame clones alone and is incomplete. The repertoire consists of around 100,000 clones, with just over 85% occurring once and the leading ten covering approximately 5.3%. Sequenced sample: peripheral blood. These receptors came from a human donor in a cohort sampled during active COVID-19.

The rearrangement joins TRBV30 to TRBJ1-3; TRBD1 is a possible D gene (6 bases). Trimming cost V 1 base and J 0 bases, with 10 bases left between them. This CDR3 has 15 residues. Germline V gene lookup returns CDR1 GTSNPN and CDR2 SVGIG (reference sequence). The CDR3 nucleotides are TGTGCCTGGAGTGACGGACAGAGCTCTGGAAACACCATATATTTT. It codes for CAWSDGQSSGNTIYF.

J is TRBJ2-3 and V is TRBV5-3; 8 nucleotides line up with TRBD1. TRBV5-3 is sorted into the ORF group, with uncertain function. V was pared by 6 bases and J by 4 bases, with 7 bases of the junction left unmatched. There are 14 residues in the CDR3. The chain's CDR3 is CARTTDREADTQYF. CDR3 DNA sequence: TGTGCCAGAACCACGGACAGGGAGGCAGATACGCAGTATTTT.

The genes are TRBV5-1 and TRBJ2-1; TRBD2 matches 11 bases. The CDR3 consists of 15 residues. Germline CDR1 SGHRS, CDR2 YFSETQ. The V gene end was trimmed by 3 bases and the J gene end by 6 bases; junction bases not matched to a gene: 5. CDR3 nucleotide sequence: TGCGCCAGCAGCTCCGGGACTAGCGGAATCAATGAGCAGTTCTTC. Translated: CASSSGTSGINEQFF.

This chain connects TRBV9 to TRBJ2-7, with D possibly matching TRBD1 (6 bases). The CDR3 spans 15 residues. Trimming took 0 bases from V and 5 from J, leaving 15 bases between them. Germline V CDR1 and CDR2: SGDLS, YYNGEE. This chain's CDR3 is CASSVAPGAPNEQYF. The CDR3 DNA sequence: TGTGCCAGCAGCGTAGCCCCAGGGGCGCCCAACGAGCAGTACTTC.